Below, 31 T cell receptor beta chains from the same sample are listed, as sequenced in a study of blood T cells in healthy people across ages (dated by TCRdb to the mid-2010s). Libraries were constructed by 5' RACE. Sequenced on an Illumina HiSeq 2500. A second PCR of roughly 6 to 11 cycles was run with a J-beta primer mix and a sample-barcoded 5' primer. In-frame beta chains were kept once TCRdb had trimmed the public reads at Q25 with fastp and called clones with MiXCR. A single entry per CDR3 protein holds the most common genes and DNA from its merged rows. The sample has about 1,000,000 distinct CDR3 sequences on record, more than 40% of them singletons. The ten largest clones represent 15% to 20% of the sample. The sequencing sample was made of blood. Source of these receptors: a woman aged 60-75 years in good health.

The chain combines TRBV6-1 with TRBJ1-2, with D maybe TRBD1 (5 bases). Trimming removed 2 bases at V and 8 bases at J, with 15 bases between. CDR3 length: 14 amino acids. The germline gives CDR1 MNHNS, CDR2 SASEGT. The CDR3 protein is CASSELEGKYGYTF. The CDR3 bases are TGTGCCAGCAGTGAATTAGAGGGGAAGTACGGCTACACCTTC.

This chain joins TRBV15 and TRBJ2-7; D might be TRBD2 (6 bases). The length of the CDR3 is 12 residues. V was cut by 9 bases and J by 0 bases, with 9 bases left in between. Germline CDR1 and CDR2: LNHNV and YYDKDF (reference sequence). The CDR3 sequence: CATARDSYEQYF. In DNA, the CDR3 is TGTGCCACTGCGCGGGACTCCTACGAGCAGTACTTC.

This clonotype showed up just a few times. This rearrangement joins TRBV9 to TRBJ2-5, with 7 positions matching TRBD1. The CDR3 has 14 residues. Germline V CDR1 and CDR2: SGDLS, YYNGEE. With V trimmed by 2 bases and J by 0 bases, 1 base remained unmatched. The CDR3 nucleotides read TGTGCCAGCAGCGTTGGGACAGACCAAGAGACCCAGTACTTC. Its protein product is CASSVGTDQETQYF.

This clonotype was observed once. J is TRBJ1-4 and V is TRBV28, with D unclear. With 2 bases removed from V and 2 bases from J, the gap between germline ends came to 6 bases. Germline CDR1 MDHEN, CDR2 SYDVKM. The CDR3 sequence is 14 residues long. The CDR3 is CASSLHGTNEKLFF. The CDR3 region has the DNA TGTGCCAGCAGTTTACACGGGACTAATGAAAAACTGTTTTTT.

The V and J genes are TRBV20-1 and TRBJ2-7, with TRBD2 identical over 9 bases. The CDR3 consists of 14 residues. Germline values: CDR1 DFQATT, CDR2 SNEGSKA (reference sequence). Trimming took 0 bases from V and 6 from J; bases not matched to a gene: 6. Here the CDR3 DNA reads TGCAGTGCTAGAGAACCAGCGGGAGGTACCGAGCAGTACTTC. It translates to CSAREPAGGTEQYF.

This clonotype was counted many times. The V and J genes are TRBV4-2 and TRBJ2-3; 14 bases are a match to TRBD2. Trimming removed 3 bases from V and 1 base from J; junction bases left unmatched: 0. This CDR3 has 16 residues. Germline lookup yields CDR1 LGHNA and CDR2 YNFKEQ. CDR3 region: CASSQGLAGGTDTQYF. CDR3 coding DNA: TGTGCCAGCAGCCAGGGACTAGCGGGGGGCACAGATACGCAGTATTTT.

This rearrangement joins TRBV9 to TRBJ1-1; D is unresolved. Trimming shortened V by 0 bases and J by 3 bases, and 3 bases separated the two germline ends. The CDR3 sequence is 12 residues long. The germline gives CDR1 SGDLS, CDR2 YYNGEE. The CDR3, as DNA: TGTGCCAGCAGCGTAGGGTACACTGAAGCTTTCTTT. This encodes CASSVGYTEAFF.

V and J are TRBV5-1 and TRBJ1-6; maybe TRBD1 (5 bases). CDR3 size: 16 residues. Between the trimmed V and J ends, which lost 1 base and 12 bases, there was a span of 20 bases. Germline loops: CDR1 SGHRS, CDR2 YFSETQ. This CDR3 reads CASSLQGSLPDRPLHF. For the CDR3, the DNA is TGCGCCAGCAGCTTGCAGGGTAGCCTGCCTGACCGACCCCTCCACTTT.

This clonotype was found a few times. This rearrangement joins TRBV11-2 to TRBJ1-2; 12 nucleotides align to TRBD1. This CDR3 contains 15 residues. Trimming took 0 bases from V and 8 from J; bases not matched to a gene: 4. Germline V gene data show CDR1 as SGHAT and CDR2 as FQNNGV. CDR3 amino acids: CASSLDGTGGLGYTF. The CDR3, as DNA: TGTGCCAGCAGCTTAGATGGGACAGGGGGCTTGGGCTACACCTTC. Complete variable domain (other parts from reference TRBV11-2 and TRBJ1-2): EAGVAQSPRYKIIEKRQSVAFWCNPISGHATLYWYQQILGQGPKLLIQFQNNGVVDDSQLPKDRFSAERLKGVDSTLKIQPAKLEDSAVYLCASSLDGTGGLGYTFGSGTRLTVV.

This sequence joins TRBV20-1 and TRBJ2-6; tentative D call: TRBD1 (5 bases). Per the germline V gene, CDR1 is DFQATT and CDR2 is SNEGSKA (reference sequence). Deletions cut 1 base from V and 0 bases from J, with 13 bases between. The CDR3 sequence is 17 residues long. The CDR3: CSARGGGNYSGANVLTF. CDR3 DNA sequence: TGCAGTGCTAGAGGGGGCGGTAATTACTCTGGGGCCAACGTCCTGACTTTC.

The gene calls are TRBV29-1 and TRBJ1-2; no reliable D call. In germline, CDR1 is SQVTM, CDR2 ANQGSEA. The CDR3 sequence is 11 residues long. The V end lost 7 bases, the J end lost 5 bases, and 11 bases lay between the germline ends. As DNA, the CDR3 is TGCAGCGCCGAGGCCGGGTATGGCTACACCTTC. Its translation: CSAEAGYGYTF.

The chain couples TRBV24-1 to TRBJ2-7; TRBD2 agrees at 11 bases. The CDR3 has 13 residues. V lost 9 bases and J lost 7; bases outside the gene matches: 7. Germline loops: CDR1 KGHDR, CDR2 SFDVKD. CDR3 protein: CATVAGGGNEQYF. CDR3 sequence (DNA): TGTGCCACCGTAGCGGGAGGGGGTAATGAGCAGTACTTC.

This clonotype was seen only a few times. The CDR3 DNA reads TGTGCCAGCACACAGGGCCCTCTAGATACGCAGTATTTT. This gives the protein CASTQGPLDTQYF. This rearrangement joins TRBV6-5 to TRBJ2-3; D may be TRBD1 (6 bases). Trimming cost V 7 bases and J 5 bases, with 13 bases left between them. This CDR3 comprises 13 residues. Germline CDR1 MNHEY, CDR2 SVGAGI.

In this sample, this clonotype turned up a few times. The V and J genes are TRBV29-1 and TRBJ2-7; 10 nucleotides line up with TRBD1. The junction had 8 bases not matched to a gene; V was cut back by 0 bases and J by 6 bases. The CDR3 sequence is 15 residues long. CDR1 is SQVTM, CDR2 ANQGSEA, per germline. CDR3 sequence: CSVEDPTGGASEQYF. CDR3 nucleotide sequence: TGCAGCGTTGAAGATCCGACAGGGGGCGCGTCCGAGCAGTACTTC.

V is TRBV20-1 and J is TRBJ1-2; 8 bases map to TRBD1. From germline, CDR1 is DFQATT and CDR2 SNEGSKA (reference sequence). The CDR3 has 13 amino acids. DNA for the CDR3: TGCAGGGCTGATACAGGGGGGGGACGTGGCTACACCTTC. Translating gives CRADTGGGRGYTF.

The chain couples TRBV2 to TRBJ2-5; TRBD2 matches at 9 bases. The CDR3 loop spans 15 amino acids. Germline loops: CDR1 SNHLY, CDR2 FYNNEI. V was clipped by 6 bases and J by 2 bases; unmatched bases: 7. CDR3 DNA: TGTGCCAGCAGGCCAGGACTAGCGAGACAAGAGACCCAGTACTTC. It specifies CASRPGLARQETQYF.

The rearrangement links TRBV30 to TRBJ2-7; 7 bases are shared with TRBD1. The CDR3 contains 15 residues. The V segment lost 5 bases and the J segment 5 bases; nucleotides outside the gene matches: 15. The V gene's germline CDR1 is GTSNPN and CDR2 SVGIG (reference sequence). The CDR3 sequence is CAWDRSRTGTNEQYF. In DNA form, the CDR3 reads TGTGCCTGGGATCGAAGCCGGACAGGAACCAACGAGCAGTACTTC.

This clonotype was seen more than once but under ten times. V usage is TRBV27 and J usage is TRBJ2-7, with TRBD1 matching over 8 bases. The V segment lost 6 bases and the J segment 2 bases; nucleotides outside the gene matches: 6. Germline V gene lookup returns CDR1 MNHEY and CDR2 SMNVEV (reference sequence). CDR3 size: 14 residues. The CDR3 here is CASRRQGMTYEQYF. The CDR3 DNA reads as TGTGCCAGCAGAAGACAGGGGATGACCTACGAGCAGTACTTC.

This clonotype has just a few counts. The chain combines TRBV12-3 or TRBV12-4 with TRBJ2-5; 11 bases are a match to TRBD2. The CDR3 length is 15 residues. V dropped 5 bases and J dropped 5; count of bases not matched to a gene: 7. The chain's CDR3 is CASSTSGSIGETQYF. For the CDR3, the DNA is TGTGCCAGCAGTACTAGCGGGAGTATCGGCGAGACCCAGTACTTC.

This chain joins TRBV2 and TRBJ2-7; D is perhaps TRBD1 or TRBD2 (6 bases each). Germline V gene lookup returns CDR1 SNHLY and CDR2 FYNNEI. V was shortened by 7 bases and J by 2 bases, with 15 bases between the two germline ends. The CDR3 totals 14 residues. The CDR3 region is CASKEGGFAYEQYF. In nucleotides, the CDR3 is TGTGCCAGCAAGGAAGGGGGGTTTGCCTACGAGCAGTACTTC.

This chain joins TRBV6-5 and TRBJ2-7, with D perhaps TRBD2 (6 bases). The CDR3 is made up of 13 amino acids. CDR1 and CDR2 from the germline V gene are MNHEY and SVGAGI. V lost 7 bases to trimming and J lost 7 bases, with 17 bases between them. CDR3 DNA: TGTGCCAGCATCGGGAGAGGAACGGGGGAGCAGTACTTC. It is translated as CASIGRGTGEQYF.

J is TRBJ2-7 and V is TRBV7-9; 12 bases line up with TRBD2. The germline CDR1 and CDR2 sequences are SEHNR and FQNEAQ (reference sequence). The V segment lost 1 base and the J segment 2 bases; nucleotides outside the gene matches: 9. This CDR3 is 18 amino acids long. Here the CDR3 reads CASSLGGIPSGRAYEQYF. The CDR3, as DNA: TGTGCCAGCAGCTTAGGAGGGATCCCTAGCGGGAGGGCCTACGAGCAGTACTTC. The variable domain in full, completed from reference TRBV7-9 and TRBJ2-7, reads DTGVSQNPRHKITKRGQNVTFRCDPISEHNRLYWYRQTLGQGPEFLTYFQNEAQLEKSRLLSDRFSAERPKGSFSTLEIQRTEQGDSAMYLCASSLGGIPSGRAYEQYFGPGTRLTVT.

In its sample, this clonotype was seen a few times. The CDR3 bases are TGCAGTGCTACTCACGACAGGGGTTACTCGGACGAGCAGTTCTTC. Its protein is CSATHDRGYSDEQFF. V usage is TRBV20-1 and J usage is TRBJ2-1; TRBD1 aligns across 8 bases. The germline V gene has CDR1 DFQATT and CDR2 SNEGSKA (reference sequence). V dropped 4 bases and J dropped 10; count of bases not matched to a gene: 15. This CDR3 is 15 amino acids long.

The V and J genes are TRBV11-2 and TRBJ1-2; D not certain. The CDR3 totals 14 residues. Looked up from germline, CDR1 is SGHAT and CDR2 is FQNNGV. Between the trimmed V and J ends, which lost 1 base and 4 bases, there was a span of 10 bases. This CDR3 reads CASSLASTVYGYTF. The CDR3, as DNA: TGTGCCAGCAGCTTAGCTTCGACGGTCTATGGCTACACCTTC.

V is TRBV12-3 or TRBV12-4 and J is TRBJ1-6; D gene ambiguous. The CDR3 contains 12 residues. V was cut by 6 bases and J by 9 bases, with 9 bases left in between. This CDR3 is CASSLSASPLHF. CDR3 nucleotide sequence: TGTGCCAGCAGCCTATCGGCTTCACCCCTCCACTTT.

The chain carries TRBV20-1 and TRBJ2-1, with 7 positions matching TRBD1. V lost 5 bases to trimming and J lost 8 bases; unmatched junction nucleotides: 9. CDR1 is DFQATT and CDR2 is SNEGSKA in the germline V gene (reference sequence). The CDR3 runs to 13 residues. As DNA, the CDR3 is TGCAGTGCTGAGGGGACAGCGGCGTATGAGCAGTTCTTC. It is translated as CSAEGTAAYEQFF.

This clonotype occurred a few times. This chain joins TRBV15 and TRBJ2-3; tentatively, D is TRBD2 (6 bases). V lost 1 base to trimming and J lost 3 bases, with 14 bases between them. CDR1 is LNHNV and CDR2 is YYDKDF in the germline V gene (reference sequence). The length of the CDR3 is 16 residues. In nucleotides, the CDR3 is TGTGCCACCAGCAGAGGGTTGGGGGGAAGGACAGATACGCAGTATTTT. Residues: CATSRGLGGRTDTQYF.

The chain joins TRBV4-1 to TRBJ2-7, with D possibly TRBD1 on 5 matching bases. Looked up from germline, CDR1 is MGHRA and CDR2 is YSYEKL. Trimming took 0 bases from V and 5 from J, leaving 17 bases between them. The CDR3 length is 16 residues. CDR3 region: CASSQDGATLKDEQYF. CDR3 bases: TGCGCCAGCAGCCAAGATGGGGCCACCCTAAAGGACGAGCAGTACTTC.

This chain links TRBV20-1 with TRBJ2-4; the match to TRBD2 covers 11 bases. With the DNA end fitting TRBJ2-5 better, the J assignment may be wrong. Germline assignment: CDR1 DFQATT and CDR2 SNEGSKA (reference sequence). This CDR3 is built from 15 residues. The CDR3 reads CSARRLAGGQETQYF. The CDR3 DNA follows: TGCAGTGCTAGACGGCTAGCGGGAGGCCAAGAGACCCAGTACTTC.

CDR3 sequence (DNA): TGTGCCAGCAGCCAAGGGGTGTCTGAAAAACTGTTTTTT. Translating it yields CASSQGVSEKLFF. J is TRBJ1-4 and V is TRBV3-1, with D uncertain. The CDR3 is 13 residues long. V dropped 1 base and J dropped 7 bases, with 7 bases sitting between them. Germline assignment: CDR1 LGHDT and CDR2 YNNKEL (reference sequence).

This clonotype was seen repeatedly, ten times or more. This chain uses TRBV7-2 with TRBJ2-1; D remains ambiguous. Deletions cut 4 bases from V and 9 bases from J, with 7 bases between. Germline-derived CDR1 and CDR2 are SGHTA and FQGNSA. CDR3 length: 11 residues. The CDR3 region is CASSSVVEQFF. The CDR3 nucleotides are TGTGCCAGCAGCTCAGTAGTTGAGCAGTTCTTC.